The 18 T cell receptor beta chains presented below share a single source sample, sequenced in a study of blood T cells in healthy people across ages. Together with a sample-barcoded 5' primer, a J-beta primer mix was included in a second PCR lasting about 7 to 12 cycles. MiXCR was run by TCRdb on the 5' RACE reads, yielding one entry per CDR3 protein. The table lists about 1 million distinct CDR3 sequences, under 45% of them singletons. The sequenced sample was blood. These receptors all come from a woman aged 55-75 years in good health.

The chain couples TRBV9 to TRBJ2-4; D possibly corresponds to TRBD1 (6 bases). The J call is in doubt because the DNA end fits TRBJ2-7 better. Germline values: CDR1 SGDLS, CDR2 YYNGEE. The CDR3 contains 15 residues. The CDR3: CASSVGLSGDYEQYF. DNA of the CDR3: TGTGCCAGCAGCGTAGGGTTGTCAGGGGACTACGAGCAGTACTTC.

The chain recombines TRBV20-1 with TRBJ1-2, with a tentative D call TRBD1 (5 bases). This CDR3 comprises 14 residues. Germline V gene lookup returns CDR1 DFQATT and CDR2 SNEGSKA (reference sequence). The germline V and J ends were trimmed by 0 bases and 10 bases, with 18 bases remaining between them. CDR3 in amino acids: CSARDVGDFEDYTF. For the CDR3, the DNA is TGCAGTGCTAGAGATGTCGGGGACTTTGAGGACTACACCTTC.

This clonotype was recorded a few times. V is TRBV10-3 and J is TRBJ2-7; D is perhaps TRBD1 or TRBD2 (6 bases each). V shed 0 bases and J shed 6 bases, with 15 bases lying between them. Germline lookup yields CDR1 ENHRY and CDR2 SYGVKD. CDR3 length: 15 amino acids. This CDR3 reads CAISESGPGGFEQYF. The CDR3 nucleotides read TGTGCCATCAGTGAGTCAGGGCCCGGGGGCTTCGAGCAGTACTTC.

The chain recombines TRBV20-1 with TRBJ2-3; TRBD2 matches at 7 bases. Germline V gene sequence: CDR1 DFQATT, CDR2 SNEGSKA (reference sequence). CDR3 size: 17 residues. The V and J ends lost 3 bases and 2 bases, in that order; junction bases with no gene match: 14. The CDR3 loop reads CSARKGGSKSNTDTQYF. The CDR3 DNA reads TGCAGTGCTAGGAAAGGCGGGAGTAAGTCTAACACAGATACGCAGTATTTT.

This clonotype was seen just once. This chain connects TRBV20-1 to TRBJ2-1; 8 nucleotides agree with TRBD2. Germline CDR1 is DFQATT and CDR2 is SNEGSKA (reference sequence). The CDR3 is made up of 13 amino acids. With V trimmed by 6 bases and J by 9 bases, 10 bases remained unmatched. The DNA for the CDR3 is TGCAGTGCCCGACAAGCGGGAGTCGTTGAGCAGTTCTTC. Translation gives CSARQAGVVEQFF.

This clonotype was picked up a small number of times. The chain is built from TRBV10-3 and TRBJ1-4, with D unclear. CDR1 ENHRY and CDR2 SYGVKD come from the germline V gene. Trimming cost V 10 bases and J 6 bases, with 15 bases left between them. CDR3 length: 13 residues. The CDR3 reads CASKEDRHEKLFF. The CDR3 region has the DNA TGTGCCAGCAAGGAGGACCGACATGAAAAACTGTTTTTT.

The V call is TRBV9, the J call TRBJ2-7; TRBD1 or TRBD2 may be the D gene (5 bases each). Germline values: CDR1 SGDLS, CDR2 YYNGEE. The germline V and J ends were trimmed by 1 base and 1 base, with 9 bases remaining between them. This CDR3 has 14 amino acids. CDR3 in amino acids: CASSVTGLSYEQYF. Here the CDR3 DNA reads TGTGCCAGCAGCGTAACAGGACTTTCCTACGAGCAGTACTTC.

The CDR3 loop is CASSTPGHDEQYF. The CDR3 DNA reads as TGTGCCAGCAGTACCCCGGGGCACGACGAGCAGTACTTC. The V and J genes are TRBV6-5 and TRBJ2-7, with D perhaps assigned TRBD1 or TRBD2 (5 bases each). CDR1 and CDR2 from the germline V gene are MNHEY and SVGAGI. The V end was cut by 5 bases, the J end by 5 bases, with 13 bases between. The CDR3 runs 13 residues.

The chain uses TRBV27 and TRBJ2-2; 8 bases match TRBD1. The CDR3 is made up of 18 amino acids. With 0 bases clipped from V and 4 bases from J, the junction kept 10 bases outside the gene matches. Germline lookup yields CDR1 MNHEY and CDR2 SMNVEV (reference sequence). The CDR3 is CASSLSPGGSSSTGELFF. For the CDR3, the DNA is TGTGCCAGCAGTTTATCCCCAGGGGGCAGTTCGAGCACCGGGGAGCTGTTTTTT.

The rearrangement uses TRBV6-5 and TRBJ2-5; a weak D match, TRBD1 (5 bases). V dropped 3 bases and J dropped 6 bases, with 14 bases sitting between them. This CDR3 has 14 amino acids. Germline V lookup: CDR1 MNHEY, CDR2 SVGAGI. This CDR3 is CASSYRQGLKTQYF. CDR3 bases: TGTGCCAGCAGTTATCGCCAGGGCCTCAAGACCCAGTACTTC.

The sample holds a few counts of this clonotype. The genes are TRBV20-1 and TRBJ2-7; D is possibly TRBD1 (6 bases). CDR3 size: 14 residues. Per germline, CDR1 DFQATT and CDR2 SNEGSKA (reference sequence). Trimming shortened V by 3 bases and J by 1 base, and 13 bases separated the two germline ends. For the CDR3, the DNA is TGCAGTGCTAGGGGACAACTAACTTCCTACGAGCAGTACTTC. Amino acids: CSARGQLTSYEQYF.

The sample holds a few counts of this clonotype. V is TRBV7-9 and J is TRBJ2-5, with D unclear. The CDR3 contains 12 residues. Germline V lookup: CDR1 SEHNR, CDR2 FQNEAQ (reference sequence). Between the trimmed V and J ends, which lost 3 bases and 11 bases, there was a span of 13 bases. The CDR3 reads CASSFVPNEQYF. CDR3 bases: TGTGCCAGCAGCTTTGTCCCCAATGAGCAGTACTTC.

CDR3: CASSKGGEQGYGYTF. The DNA of the CDR3 is TGTGCCAGCAGCAAAGGTGGGGAACAGGGCTATGGCTACACCTTC. This chain connects TRBV21-1 to TRBJ1-2; TRBD1 reflects the table's D call only, with no check against the DNA. TRBV21-1 has pseudogene status. The CDR3 is made up of 15 amino acids.

The rearrangement uses TRBV20-1 and TRBJ2-3; 9 bases fit TRBD1. There are 15 residues in the CDR3. The junction had 10 bases not matched to a gene; V was cut back by 6 bases and J by 3 bases. In germline, CDR1 is DFQATT, CDR2 SNEGSKA (reference sequence). The CDR3: CSALRDRASTDTQYF. The CDR3 region has the DNA TGCAGTGCCCTCCGGGACAGGGCTTCGACAGATACGCAGTATTTT.

The chain links TRBV25-1 to TRBJ1-1; TRBD1 matches at 12 bases. The CDR3 spans 15 residues. Trimming removed 4 bases from V and 4 bases from J; junction bases left unmatched: 4. Germline CDR1 reads MGHDK; CDR2 reads SYGVNS. The CDR3 loop is CASSVPGQGATEAFF. The CDR3 region has the DNA TGTGCCAGCAGTGTGCCGGGACAGGGGGCCACTGAAGCTTTCTTT.

This clonotype turned up a few times. J is TRBJ2-3 and V is TRBV28, with D perhaps matching TRBD1 (6 bases). CDR1 MDHEN and CDR2 SYDVKM come from the germline V gene. The CDR3 has 14 amino acids. Trimming stripped 5 bases from V and 4 bases from J, with 13 bases between. This CDR3 is CASSPGTLSDTQYF. The DNA for the CDR3 is TGTGCCAGCAGTCCGGGGACATTATCAGATACGCAGTATTTT.

The gene calls are TRBV12-3 or TRBV12-4 and TRBJ2-1; D is unresolved. This CDR3 contains 14 residues. The ends were cut back, 3 bases at V and 0 bases at J, with 6 bases in the middle. In nucleotides, the CDR3 is TGTGCCAGCAGTTTCGTTGACTCCTACAATGAGCAGTTCTTC. Its translation: CASSFVDSYNEQFF.

The rearrangement joins TRBV27 to TRBJ2-7; D remains ambiguous. The CDR3 is 12 amino acids. The V gene lost 5 bases and the J gene lost 2 bases, with 7 bases spanning the gap. Germline V gene sequence: CDR1 MNHEY, CDR2 SMNVEV (reference sequence). CDR3 sequence (DNA): TGTGCCAGCAGTGACGCGGCCTACGAGCAGTACTTC. This translates into CASSDAAYEQYF.